Following are 27 T cell receptor beta chains from one sample sequenced in a study of T cell responses to AZD1222 COVID-19 vaccine. Data came from immunoSEQ multiplex PCR; TCRdb stores just in-frame clones and leaves some out. The table records some 130,000 clones, over 85% of them present only once. Material: peripheral blood, obtained 28 days after the second AZD1222 dose. Receptors originate from an adult who received the AZD1222 COVID-19 vaccine.

The rearrangement joins TRBV4-1 to TRBJ1-2; TRBD1 is a possible D gene (5 bases). Germline V gives CDR1 MGHRA, CDR2 YSYEKL. The CDR3 consists of 16 residues. Between the trimmed V and J ends, which lost 0 bases and 6 bases, there was a span of 17 bases. CDR3 DNA sequence: TGCGCCAGCAGCCAAGATCAGAGGGGAGCGGACCATGGCTACACCTTC. Translated, it gives CASSQDQRGADHGYTF.

The V call is TRBV6-5, the J call TRBJ1-1; TRBD1 matches at 9 bases. Trimming at V came to 6 bases and at J to 5 bases, leaving 4 bases not matched to a gene. The CDR3 loop spans 13 amino acids. Per germline, CDR1 MNHEY and CDR2 SVGAGI. CDR3 DNA: TGTGCCAGCAGCCACAGGGGGCCAACTGAAGCTTTCTTT. As protein: CASSHRGPTEAFF.

The V call is TRBV6-5, the J call TRBJ2-1; perhaps TRBD2 as D (5 bases). Trimming pared 10 bases from V and 9 bases from J, leaving 22 bases between. This CDR3 is 14 amino acids long. Per germline, CDR1 MNHEY and CDR2 SVGAGI. CDR3 nucleotide sequence: TGTGCCACTTACCCGCCCACGGGAACGAGTGAGCAGTTCTTC. Its protein is CATYPPTGTSEQFF.

The CDR3 bases are TGTGCCAGCAGTGGTGACAGGTATCCGTCCGGGGAGCTGTTTTTT. The encoded protein is CASSGDRYPSGELFF. This chain links TRBV6-2 or TRBV6-3 with TRBJ2-2, with a possible D match to TRBD1 (6 bases). CDR3 length equals 15 residues. V was shortened by 5 bases and J by 6 bases, with 16 bases between the two germline ends. Germline CDR1 MNHEY, CDR2 SVGEGT.

The J gene is TRBJ2-7, the V gene TRBV5-1, with D perhaps given as TRBD1 or TRBD2 (6 bases each). The CDR3 is made up of 14 amino acids. Germline values: CDR1 SGHRS, CDR2 YFSETQ. V lost 4 bases and J lost 3, with 14 bases in between. CDR3 protein: CASSLGGGGYEQYF. In nucleotides, the CDR3 is TGCGCCAGCAGCCTGGGTGGAGGGGGCTACGAGCAGTACTTC. Variable domain in full (rest from reference TRBV5-1 and TRBJ2-7): KAGVTQTPRYLIKTRGQQVTLSCSPISGHRSVSWYQQTPGQGLQFLFEYFSETQRNKGNFPGRFSGRQFSNSRSEMNVSTLELGDSALYLCASSLGGGGYEQYFGPGTRLTVT.

This rearrangement joins TRBV11-3 to TRBJ1-1; no definite D call. CDR1 and CDR2 (germline): SGHNT, YENEEA. The CDR3 sequence is 12 residues long. V was pared by 2 bases and J by 8 bases, with 9 bases between. The CDR3 DNA reads as TGTGCCAGCAGCTTATTTGGCAGAGAAGCTTTCTTT. It yields the protein CASSLFGREAFF.

The chain recombines TRBV5-5 with TRBJ1-1; D is perhaps TRBD1 (5 bases). The germline gives CDR1 SGHKS, CDR2 YYEKEE (reference sequence). The CDR3 sequence is 15 residues long. The V end lost 0 bases, the J end lost 1 base, and 10 bases lay between the germline ends. This CDR3 is CASSLADSQNTEAFF. As DNA, the CDR3 is TGTGCCAGCAGCTTGGCAGACAGTCAGAACACTGAAGCTTTCTTT.

The rearrangement links TRBV10-3 to TRBJ2-1; D is perhaps TRBD2 (6 bases). Trimming stripped 7 bases from V and 4 bases from J, with 14 bases between. The germline V gene encodes CDR1 ENHRY and CDR2 SYGVKD. The CDR3 runs 14 residues. The CDR3 protein is CAITSRGLYNEQFF. Written as DNA, the CDR3 is TGTGCCATCACCTCCCGGGGGTTGTACAATGAGCAGTTCTTC.

J is TRBJ1-5 and V is TRBV30, with 8 bases matching TRBD1. Germline loops: CDR1 GTSNPN, CDR2 SVGIG (reference sequence). After removal of 2 bases from V and 5 bases from J, the junction contained 5 bases not matched to a gene. The CDR3 covers 14 residues. The CDR3 sequence is CAWSTGTGYQPQHF. Here the CDR3 DNA reads TGTGCCTGGAGTACCGGGACAGGTTATCAGCCCCAGCATTTT.

This chain joins TRBV30 and TRBJ1-4; TRBD1 matches 7 bases. The CDR3 length is 15 residues. Germline-derived CDR1 and CDR2 are GTSNPN and SVGIG (reference sequence). J gave up 3 bases and V 1 base, and 5 bases lay outside the gene matches. This CDR3 is CAWSGGTASNEKLFF. The CDR3 DNA reads as TGTGCCTGGAGTGGGGGGACAGCATCTAATGAAAAACTGTTTTTT. The variable domain in full, completed from reference TRBV30 and TRBJ1-4, reads SQTIHQWPATLVQPVGSPLSLECTVEGTSNPNLYWYRQAAGRGLQLLFYSVGIGQISSEVPQNLSASRPQDRQFILSSKKLLLSDSGFYLCAWSGGTASNEKLFFGSGTQLSVL.

This sequence joins TRBV3-1 (or the pseudogene TRBV3-2) and TRBJ2-3; D is unclear. Germline CDR1 is LGHDT and CDR2 is YNNKEL (reference sequence). V was shortened by 5 bases and J by 1 base, with 7 bases between the two germline ends. This CDR3 spans 13 amino acids. CDR3 sequence reads: CASSYQGTDTQYF. Written as DNA, the CDR3 is TGTGCCAGCAGCTACCAAGGCACAGATACGCAGTATTTT.

The chain joins TRBV2 to TRBJ1-6; D uncertain. With 7 bases removed from V and 7 bases from J, the gap between germline ends came to 11 bases. The CDR3 totals 13 residues. Germline lookup yields CDR1 SNHLY and CDR2 FYNNEI. CDR3 residues: CASTSEMNSPLHF. As DNA, the CDR3 is TGTGCCAGCACGTCCGAGATGAATTCACCCCTCCACTTT.

CDR3 amino acids: CASSYGASGSSYEQYF. CDR3 sequence (DNA): TGTGCCAGCAGTTACGGGGCTAGCGGGAGTTCCTACGAGCAGTACTTC. The gene calls are TRBV6-5 and TRBJ2-7; TRBD2 agrees at 10 bases. V dropped 2 bases and J dropped 1; count of bases not matched to a gene: 5. The CDR3 is made up of 16 amino acids. Germline V lookup: CDR1 MNHEY, CDR2 SVGAGI.

V and J are TRBV28 and TRBJ1-5; weak D call: TRBD1 (5 bases). The CDR3 sequence is 12 residues long. Trimming left V 4 bases short and J 9 bases short, with 10 bases between. Looked up from germline, CDR1 is MDHEN and CDR2 is SYDVKM. In DNA, the CDR3 is TGTGCCAGCAGTTCTCTTAGGGGGCCCCAGCATTTT. This translates into CASSSLRGPQHF. The full variable domain, its missing parts supplied by reference TRBV28 and TRBJ1-5, is DVKVTQSSRYLVKRTGEKVFLECVQDMDHENMFWYRQDPGLGLRLIYFSYDVKMKEKGDIPEGYSVSREKKERFSLILESASTNQTSMYLCASSSLRGPQHFGDGTRLSIL.

This clone was seen a single time. This chain joins TRBV5-6 and TRBJ1-1, with 7 positions matching TRBD1. V shed 1 base, J shed 5 bases, and the junction held 8 bases outside the gene matches. Germline V gene data show CDR1 as SGHDT and CDR2 as YYEEEE. This CDR3 has 15 residues. The DNA for the CDR3 is TGTGCCAGCAGCTTGCTGGAGGGGGCGCGGACTGAAGCTTTCTTT. The encoded protein is CASSLLEGARTEAFF.

V gene TRBV5-1 combines with J gene TRBJ1-1, with D possibly matching TRBD1 (5 bases). The CDR3 runs to 17 residues. The V end was cut by 0 bases, the J end by 3 bases, with 18 bases between. Per germline, CDR1 SGHRS and CDR2 YFSETQ. The CDR3 reads CASSLALGTGRHTEAFF. CDR3 nucleotide sequence: TGCGCCAGCAGCTTGGCCCTAGGCACAGGCCGGCACACTGAAGCTTTCTTT.

The chain carries TRBV28 and TRBJ2-3, with D tentatively TRBD2 (6 bases). The CDR3 runs to 15 residues. Trimming stripped 7 bases from V and 2 bases from J, with 16 bases between. CDR1 and CDR2 (germline): MDHEN, SYDVKM. DNA for the CDR3: TGTGCCAGCAAAGGTCCCCGGGGACTCACAGATACGCAGTATTTT. This codes for CASKGPRGLTDTQYF. The full variable domain, rest sourced from reference TRBV28 and TRBJ2-3, is DVKVTQSSRYLVKRTGEKVFLECVQDMDHENMFWYRQDPGLGLRLIYFSYDVKMKEKGDIPEGYSVSREKKERFSLILESASTNQTSMYLCASKGPRGLTDTQYFGPGTRLTVL.

The V call is TRBV12-3 or TRBV12-4, the J call TRBJ1-2; a weak D match, TRBD1 (5 bases). The ends were cut back, 7 bases at V and 0 bases at J, with 9 bases in the middle. The CDR3 runs to 13 residues. CDR3 sequence reads: CASTAGTNYGYTF. The CDR3 nucleotides are TGTGCCAGCACGGCAGGGACTAACTATGGCTACACCTTC.

The J gene is TRBJ1-5, the V gene TRBV29-1; 8 bases are shared with TRBD1. The CDR3 extends over 14 amino acids. The J segment lost 3 bases and the V segment lost 4 bases, leaving 5 bases of the junction unmatched. The germline gives CDR1 SQVTM, CDR2 ANQGSEA. The CDR3 here is CSVAGTGLNQPQHF. The DNA of the CDR3 is TGCAGCGTTGCAGGGACAGGACTCAATCAGCCCCAGCATTTT. Supplemented by reference TRBV29-1 and TRBJ1-5, the full variable domain reads SAVISQKPSRDICQRGTSLTIQCQVDSQVTMMFWYRQQPGQSLTLIATANQGSEATYESGFVIDKFPISRPNLTFSTLTVSNMSPEDSSIYLCSVAGTGLNQPQHFGDGTRLSIL.

The gene calls are TRBV2 and TRBJ1-1; 7 bases align to TRBD1. In germline, CDR1 is SNHLY, CDR2 FYNNEI. V shed 7 bases, J shed 1 base, and the junction held 3 bases outside the gene matches. CDR3 length: 13 residues. As DNA, the CDR3 is TGTGCCAGCATGGGACAGCCGAACACTGAAGCTTTCTTT. Protein product: CASMGQPNTEAFF.

This chain joins TRBV6-5 and TRBJ1-5; tentatively, D is TRBD1 (5 bases). V lost 8 bases and J lost 8, with 16 bases in between. The germline gives CDR1 MNHEY, CDR2 SVGAGI. This CDR3 contains 13 residues. The chain's CDR3 is CASGWGKREPQHF. The DNA for the CDR3 is TGTGCCAGCGGGTGGGGGAAGAGGGAGCCCCAGCATTTT.

The V gene is TRBV6-2 or TRBV6-3, the J gene TRBJ2-3, with 11 positions matching TRBD2. The V gene's germline CDR1 is MNHEY and CDR2 SVGEGT. CDR3 length: 16 amino acids. Trimming took 2 bases from V and 1 from J; bases not matched to a gene: 2. The CDR3 bases are TGTGCCAGCAGTTACGTGGGACTAGCGGGCACAGATACGCAGTATTTT. Translated, it gives CASSYVGLAGTDTQYF.

The chain couples TRBV3-1 (or the pseudogene TRBV3-2) to TRBJ1-2, with TRBD1 matching 12 bases. Trimming took 0 bases from V and 8 from J; bases not matched to a gene: 16. The CDR3 has 19 amino acids. Germline CDR1 LGHDT, CDR2 YNNKEL (reference sequence). CDR3 sequence: CASSQDRWGQGAWRLGYTF. The CDR3 DNA reads as TGTGCCAGCAGCCAAGATCGCTGGGGACAGGGGGCCTGGCGCTTAGGCTACACCTTC.

The chain couples TRBV12-2 to TRBJ1-5; no check of the table's D call, TRBD1, against the DNA was made. TRBV12-2 is a pseudogene segment. The CDR3 has 16 amino acids. The CDR3 DNA is TGTGCAAGTCGCTTAGGACCACAGGGACGCAATCAGCCCCAGCATTTT. Amino acids: CASRLGPQGRNQPQHF.

The chain has TRBV7-9 and TRBJ1-5; 8 bases map to TRBD1. CDR1 and CDR2 (germline): SEHNR, FQNEAQ (reference sequence). V lost 1 base, J lost 5 bases, and 4 bases stayed unmatched. This CDR3 comprises 15 residues. CDR3 residues: CASSLDRGGYQPQHF. The CDR3 DNA reads as TGTGCCAGCAGCTTAGACAGGGGGGGATATCAGCCCCAGCATTTT. The full variable domain, its missing parts supplied by reference TRBV7-9 and TRBJ1-5, is DTGVSQNPRHKITKRGQNVTFRCDPISEHNRLYWYRQTLGQGPEFLTYFQNEAQLEKSRLLSDRFSAERPKGSFSTLEIQRTEQGDSAMYLCASSLDRGGYQPQHFGDGTRLSIL.

The chain carries TRBV5-1 and TRBJ1-6, with a weak D call TRBD1 (6 bases). From germline, CDR1 is SGHRS and CDR2 YFSETQ. The CDR3 extends over 13 amino acids. V lost 4 bases to trimming and J lost 8 bases, with 10 bases between them. DNA of the CDR3: TGCGCCAGCAGCCACAGGGCGGATTCACCCCTCCACTTT. Its translation is CASSHRADSPLHF.

This rearrangement joins TRBV19 to TRBJ2-1; D perhaps matches TRBD2 (7 bases). Germline V CDR1 and CDR2: LNHDA, SQIVND (reference sequence). Trimming shortened V by 5 bases and J by 4 bases, and 21 bases separated the two germline ends. The CDR3 contains 17 residues. The CDR3: CASSPFGGGLTYNEQFF. As DNA, the CDR3 is TGTGCCAGTAGTCCGTTTGGGGGGGGGCTTACGTACAATGAGCAGTTCTTC.